Below, 10 T cell receptor beta chains from the same sample are listed, as sequenced in a study of cytomegalovirus exposure and HLA in healthy donors. Clones were sequenced by immunoSEQ multiplex PCR, and TCRdb holds only the in-frame ones, with some missing. Of about 250,000 clones in the sample, over 75% were seen once. Material: PBMCs. These receptors were obtained from a man between 18 and 35 years old in good health and CMV-seropositive.

The CDR3 sequence: CASSPPGTSSYEQYF. CDR3 nucleotide sequence: TGTGCCAGCAGCCCCCCCGGGACCAGCTCCTACGAGCAGTACTTC. The V call is TRBV7-2, the J call TRBJ2-7; D tentatively reads TRBD1 or TRBD2 (5 bases each). Per the germline V gene, CDR1 is SGHTA and CDR2 is FQGNSA. V lost 5 bases and J 0 bases, leaving 14 bases between the germline ends. The CDR3 consists of 15 residues.

V gene TRBV30 combines with J gene TRBJ1-3; D call uncertain. In germline, CDR1 is GTSNPN, CDR2 SVGIG (reference sequence). V was clipped by 3 bases and J by 4 bases, with 4 bases between them. There are 11 residues in the CDR3. CDR3 nucleotides: TGTGCCTGGAGGGCAGGAAACACCATATATTTT. It codes for CAWRAGNTIYF.

The V call is TRBV7-9, the J call TRBJ2-1, with TRBD1 as a possible D gene (6 bases). The CDR3 is 15 amino acids. The ends were cut back, 1 base at V and 3 bases at J, with 10 bases in the middle. CDR1 SEHNR and CDR2 FQNEAQ come from the germline V gene (reference sequence). CDR3 coding DNA: TGTGCCAGCAGCTTAGTAAGGGGGAGCTACAATGAGCAGTTCTTC. Its protein is CASSLVRGSYNEQFF.

The rearrangement joins TRBV4-1 to TRBJ1-5, with D tentatively TRBD1 (5 bases). The CDR3 has 14 residues. With 2 bases removed from V and 7 bases from J, the gap between germline ends came to 12 bases. Germline loops: CDR1 MGHRA, CDR2 YSYEKL. As DNA, the CDR3 is TGCGCCAGCAGCCAAATTGGGGGGAACCAGCCCCAGCATTTT. It specifies CASSQIGGNQPQHF.

This chain joins TRBV6-6 and TRBJ2-6; 8 bases align to TRBD1. Germline lookup yields CDR1 MNHNY and CDR2 SVGAGI (reference sequence). The trim removed 4 bases at V and 7 bases at J, leaving 9 bases unmatched. The length of the CDR3 is 16 residues. The CDR3, as DNA: TGTGCCAGCAGTTTATCACGGACAGGGCTAGCCAACGTCCTGACTTTC. Residues: CASSLSRTGLANVLTF.

The count of this clone is one. The chain combines TRBV7-9 with TRBJ2-7, with 9 bases identical to TRBD2. V gave up 3 bases and J gave up 5 bases; unmatched junction bases: 8. This CDR3 region has 15 residues. Germline CDR1 reads SEHNR; CDR2 reads FQNEAQ (reference sequence). The CDR3 sequence is CASSLVAGANDEQYF. The CDR3, as DNA: TGTGCCAGCAGCTTGGTAGCGGGAGCGAACGACGAGCAGTACTTC.

Only one count was recorded for this clone. The rearrangement links TRBV30 to TRBJ1-1, with TRBD1 matching 8 bases. Germline loops: CDR1 GTSNPN, CDR2 SVGIG (reference sequence). The CDR3 covers 16 residues. The trim removed 5 bases at V and 3 bases at J, leaving 14 bases unmatched. This CDR3 is CAWRVDRVTPDTEAFF. As DNA, the CDR3 is TGTGCCTGGCGAGTGGACAGGGTAACCCCAGACACTGAAGCTTTCTTT.

V usage is TRBV5-1 and J usage is TRBJ2-5, with D tentatively TRBD2 (6 bases). This CDR3 has 13 residues. Germline lookup yields CDR1 SGHRS and CDR2 YFSETQ. With 0 bases removed from V and 5 bases from J, the gap between germline ends came to 8 bases. The CDR3 loop is CASSLEGLETQYF. CDR3 in DNA: TGCGCCAGCAGCTTGGAGGGACTGGAGACCCAGTACTTC.

V is TRBV6-5 and J is TRBJ2-3; D gene uncertain. CDR3 length: 14 residues. Germline V CDR1 and CDR2: MNHEY, SVGAGI. Trimming shortened V by 2 bases and J by 5 bases, and 11 bases separated the two germline ends. The DNA for the CDR3 is TGTGCCAGCAGTTACAGGTCCTTAGGAGATACGCAGTATTTT. Protein product: CASSYRSLGDTQYF.

V gene TRBV9 combines with J gene TRBJ2-7; 8 bases are a match to TRBD2. This CDR3 region has 14 residues. Trimming cost V 1 base and J 3 bases; bases outside gene matches: 3. The germline gives CDR1 SGDLS, CDR2 YYNGEE. CDR3: CASSVSGSLYEQYF. The CDR3 coding sequence is TGTGCCAGCAGCGTAAGCGGGAGCCTCTACGAGCAGTACTTC.